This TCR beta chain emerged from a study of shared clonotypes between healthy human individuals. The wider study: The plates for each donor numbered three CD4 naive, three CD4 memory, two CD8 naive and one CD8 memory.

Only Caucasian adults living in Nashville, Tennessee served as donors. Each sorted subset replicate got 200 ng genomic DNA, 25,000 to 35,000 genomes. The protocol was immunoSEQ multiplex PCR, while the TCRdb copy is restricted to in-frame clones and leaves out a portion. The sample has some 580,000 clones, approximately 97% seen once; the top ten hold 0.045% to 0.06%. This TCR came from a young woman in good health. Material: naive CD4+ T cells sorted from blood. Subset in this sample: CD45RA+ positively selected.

CDR3 coding DNA: TGCGCCAGCAGGAGTCTGGGGTCCCCCGGGGAGCTGTTTTTT. Amino acid sequence: CASRSLGSPGELFF. The chain combines TRBV5-1 with TRBJ2-2, with unresolved D. The CDR3 extends over 14 amino acids. V lost 5 bases and J 6 bases, leaving 14 bases between the germline ends. Germline CDR1 reads SGHRS; CDR2 reads YFSETQ.